This T cell receptor beta chain stems from a study of cytomegalovirus exposure and HLA in healthy donors. PCR involved 60 Vbeta and 13 Jbeta primers. The assay was immunoSEQ multiplex PCR, and TCRdb's table has in-frame clones only and misses some. Of 170,000 or so clones detected, 78% appear once; the ten largest clones hold about 3.4%. This CDR3 contains 13 residues. The germline gives CDR1 MDHEN, CDR2 SYDVKM. Trimming stripped 8 bases from V and 6 bases from J, with 16 bases between. The sample taken for sequencing was PBMCs. This TCR came from a woman aged 45 to 65 in good health and CMV-seropositive. J is TRBJ1-1 and V is TRBV28; D perhaps matches TRBD1 (6 bases). The CDR3 coding sequence is TGTGCCAGCCTTTCGGGGGGCTTTGCTGAAGCTTTCTTT. Translating it yields CASLSGGFAEAFF.